This T cell receptor beta chain was identified during a study of shared clonotypes between healthy human individuals. Overall study: The donor pool was made up of a couple of women and three men aged 18 to 49.

Ten immunoSEQ deep assay plates served to sequence unsorted PBMC DNA. Sequenced by immunoSEQ multiplex PCR; TCRdb stores in-frame clones only, minus some. The data show around 530,000 clones, with about 80% seen just once and approximately 12% held by the top ten. Trimming removed 6 bases from V and 0 bases from J, with 12 bases in between. The CDR3 has 14 residues. Germline V gives CDR1 WNHNN, CDR2 SYGVQD (reference sequence). The donors were adults (healthy and HIV-negative) with no recent acute infections or vaccinations. V gene TRBV10-1 combines with J gene TRBJ2-7; TRBD1 might be the D (5 bases). The sequenced material came from PBMCs. The sequence was obtained from a middle-aged woman in good health. Some clones in this sample may be carry-over from other donors' samples. The CDR3 DNA reads TGCGCCAGCAGAGAAGGGGCGAGCTCCTACGAGCAGTACTTC. Its translation is CASREGASSYEQYF.